A selection of T cell receptor beta chains follows, all from one sample in a study of blood T cell repertoires in COVID-19. Method: immunoSEQ multiplex PCR; TCRdb's copy keeps in-frame clones and lacks some. The data show around 260,000 clones, around 86% seen once. Sequencing input: peripheral blood. The source is a woman aged 40 to 55 who had recovered from COVID-19. Each CDR3 is given with its conserved first and last residue. D genes are given only for firm matches. Rows may omit the clone size; those that give it use once, few, many or a size class.

j_call v_call clone_size d_call cdr3_aa cdr3_nt
TRBJ1-5 TRBV30 - - CAWSVRGVNQPQHF TGTGCCTGGAGTGTACGGGGAGTTAATCAGCCCCAGCATTTT
TRBJ2-7 TRBV7-8 - - CASSWVDSYEQYF TGTGCCAGCAGCTGGGTTGACAGTTACGAGCAGTACTTC
TRBJ2-7 TRBV5-1 - TRBD1 CASSLEDRSVYEQYF TGCGCCAGCAGCTTGGAGGACAGGTCGGTCTACGAGCAGTACTTC
TRBJ1-4 TRBV5-4 - TRBD1 CASSDGQGLRHEKLFF TGTGCCAGCAGCGACGGACAGGGGTTGCGTCATGAAAAACTGTTTTTT
TRBJ2-1 TRBV11-2 - TRBD2 CASTLYPGTSAGNEQFF TGTGCCAGCACCTTATACCCCGGGACTAGCGCTGGGAATGAGCAGTTCTTC
TRBJ1-6 TRBV30 - - CAWRLFSFYNSPLHF TGTGCCTGGAGGCTCTTTAGCTTCTATAATTCACCCCTCCACTTT
TRBJ1-2 TRBV9 few - CASSSHVGDTRFNNYGYTF TGTGCCAGCAGCTCTCACGTGGGGGACACTCGCTTCAATAACTATGGCTACACCTTC
TRBJ1-1 TRBV4-2 once - CASSRTGSEAFF TGTGCCAGCAGCCGAACAGGGTCTGAAGCTTTCTTT
TRBJ1-2 TRBV2 - - CASSEDRRSYGYTF TGTGCCAGCAGTGAAGACAGAAGATCCTATGGCTACACCTTC
TRBJ1-2 TRBV20-1 few - CSARQGYGYTF TGCAGTGCTAGACAGGGCTATGGCTACACCTTC
TRBJ2-2 TRBV30 - TRBD2 CAWKLRGEAGELFF TGTGCCTGGAAACTGCGGGGGGAAGCCGGGGAGCTGTTTTTT
TRBJ2-5 TRBV7-6 - TRBD2 CASSLGASGRETQYF TGTGCCAGCAGCTTAGGGGCTAGCGGGAGAGAGACCCAGTACTTC
TRBJ1-6 TRBV5-1 once TRBD1 CASSPGTGESPLHF TGCGCCAGCAGCCCCGGGACAGGGGAATCACCCCTCCACTTT
TRBJ1-5 TRBV4-3 - TRBD1 CASSRVTGEGQPQHF TGCGCCAGCAGCCGTGTAACAGGGGAAGGACAGCCCCAGCATTTT
TRBJ2-7 TRBV9 once TRBD1 CASSRDRASYEQYF TGTGCCAGCAGCCGGGACAGGGCTAGCTACGAGCAGTACTTC
TRBJ2-1 TRBV4-1 - - CASSQVLAVANEQFF TGCGCCAGCAGCCAAGTTCTGGCAGTAGCCAATGAGCAGTTCTTC
TRBJ2-1 TRBV27 - TRBD2 CASSLGQRGGRDLVEQFF TGTGCCAGCAGTTTAGGGCAGCGGGGGGGCCGGGATTTGGTTGAGCAGTTCTTC
TRBJ1-4 TRBV6-1 - - CASSEIRGYEKLFF TGTGCCAGCAGTGAAATCAGGGGTTACGAAAAACTGTTTTTT
TRBJ2-4 TRBV2 - TRBD1 CASTRDRTKNIQYF TGTGCCAGCACCCGGGACAGGACTAAAAACATTCAGTACTTC
TRBJ1-2 TRBV27 - - CASSFGQLTPYGYTF TGTGCCAGCAGTTTTGGACAGCTCACACCCTATGGCTACACCTTC
TRBJ1-5 TRBV19 - TRBD1 CASSRDRGSGNQPQHF TGTGCCAGTAGTAGAGACAGGGGTAGCGGCAATCAGCCCCAGCATTTT
TRBJ2-3 TRBV20-1 - - CSASWTPIPTDTQYF TGCAGTGCTAGTTGGACTCCAATTCCCACAGATACGCAGTATTTT